Here is one TCR beta chain with its context. As yet, its antigen is unknown. This sample stems from a study of response to subunit inactivated influenza vaccine. Study findings and constraints: Authors proposed each seasonal influenza vaccination draws in few new T cells.

V lost 4 bases to trimming and J lost 1 base, with 12 bases between them. Germline-derived CDR1 and CDR2 are MNHEY and SVGEGT. The CDR3 loop spans 15 amino acids. A single record per CDR3 protein comes from TCRdb applying MiXCR to the RT-PCR reads. The table records about 570,000 distinct CDR3 sequences, about 11% of them present only once. The same data also contributed to another study, on T cells expressing NK-cell markers. That investigation notes: For TCR beta, cDNA was produced by 5'RACE template switching with UMIs. The TCR beta repertoires originated in sorted CD3+CD56+NKG2C+, CD3+CD56+NKG2C- and CD3+CD56-NKG2C+ T cells. The CD3+CD56-NKG2C+ fraction of a handful of donors was also led by these clonotypes.

Here the sequenced sample was PBMCs from blood, taken on the day of vaccination. The sequence was collected from a man aged 45 to 65 who received an inactivated influenza vaccine. The chain joins TRBV6-2 or TRBV6-3 to TRBJ2-3, with a possible D match to TRBD2 (5 bases). The CDR3 DNA reads as TGTGCCAGCAGTTCCAGAGGGTGGGGCACAGATACGCAGTATTTT. It codes for CASSSRGWGTDTQYF.